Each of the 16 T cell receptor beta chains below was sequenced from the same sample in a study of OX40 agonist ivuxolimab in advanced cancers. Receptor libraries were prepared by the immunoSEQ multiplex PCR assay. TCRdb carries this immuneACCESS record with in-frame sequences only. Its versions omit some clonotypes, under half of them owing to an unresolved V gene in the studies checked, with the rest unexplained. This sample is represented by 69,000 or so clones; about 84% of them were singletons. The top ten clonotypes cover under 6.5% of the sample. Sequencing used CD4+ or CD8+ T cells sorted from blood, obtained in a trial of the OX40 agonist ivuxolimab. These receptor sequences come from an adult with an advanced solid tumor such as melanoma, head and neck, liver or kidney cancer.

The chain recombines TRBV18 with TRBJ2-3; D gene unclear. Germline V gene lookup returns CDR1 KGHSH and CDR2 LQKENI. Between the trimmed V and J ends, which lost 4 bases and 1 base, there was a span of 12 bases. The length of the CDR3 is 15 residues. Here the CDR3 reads CASSLSAGGTDTQYF. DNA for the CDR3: TGTGCCAGCTCACTATCGGCCGGCGGCACAGATACGCAGTATTTT.

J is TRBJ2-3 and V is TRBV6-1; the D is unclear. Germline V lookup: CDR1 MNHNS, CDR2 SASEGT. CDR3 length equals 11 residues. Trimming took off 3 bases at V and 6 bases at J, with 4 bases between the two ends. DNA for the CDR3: TGTGCCAGCAGTGAGTATGATACGCAGTATTTT. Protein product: CASSEYDTQYF.

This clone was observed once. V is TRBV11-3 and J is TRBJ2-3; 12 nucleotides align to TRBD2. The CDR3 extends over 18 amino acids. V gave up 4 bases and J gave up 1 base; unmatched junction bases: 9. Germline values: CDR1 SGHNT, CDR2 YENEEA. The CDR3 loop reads CASSSPSGRAVGTDTQYF. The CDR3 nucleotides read TGTGCCAGCAGCTCTCCTAGCGGGAGGGCGGTGGGCACAGATACGCAGTATTTT.

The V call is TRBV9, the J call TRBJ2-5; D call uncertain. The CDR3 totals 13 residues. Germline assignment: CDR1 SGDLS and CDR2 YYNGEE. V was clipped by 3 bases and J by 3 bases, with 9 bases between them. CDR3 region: CASSGLRKETQYF. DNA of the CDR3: TGTGCCAGCAGCGGCCTTCGGAAAGAGACCCAGTACTTC.

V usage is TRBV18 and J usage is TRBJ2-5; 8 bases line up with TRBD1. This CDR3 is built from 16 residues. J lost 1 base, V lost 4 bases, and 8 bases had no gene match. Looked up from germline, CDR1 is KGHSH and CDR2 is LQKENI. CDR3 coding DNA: TGTGCCAGCTCACAATACAGGGGGACCCTCCAAGAGACCCAGTACTTC. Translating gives CASSQYRGTLQETQYF.

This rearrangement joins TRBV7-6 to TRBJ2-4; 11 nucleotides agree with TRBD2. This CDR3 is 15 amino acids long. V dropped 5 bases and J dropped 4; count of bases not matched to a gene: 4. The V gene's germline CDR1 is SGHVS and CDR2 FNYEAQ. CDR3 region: CASSPGTSGKNIQYF. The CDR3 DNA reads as TGTGCCAGCAGCCCCGGGACTAGCGGAAAAAACATTCAGTACTTC. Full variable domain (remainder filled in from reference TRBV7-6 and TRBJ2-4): GAGVSQSPRYKVTKRGQDVALRCDPISGHVSLYWYRQALGQGPEFLTYFNYEAQQDKSGLPNDRFSAERPEGSISTLTIQRTEQRDSAMYRCASSPGTSGKNIQYFGAGTRLSVL.

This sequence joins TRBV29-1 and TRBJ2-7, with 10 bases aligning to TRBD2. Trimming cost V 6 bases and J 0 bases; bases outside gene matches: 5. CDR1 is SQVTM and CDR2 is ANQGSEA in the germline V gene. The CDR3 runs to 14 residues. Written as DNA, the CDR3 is TGCAGCGTACTCGGGACTAGCGACTCCTACGAGCAGTACTTC. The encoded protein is CSVLGTSDSYEQYF.

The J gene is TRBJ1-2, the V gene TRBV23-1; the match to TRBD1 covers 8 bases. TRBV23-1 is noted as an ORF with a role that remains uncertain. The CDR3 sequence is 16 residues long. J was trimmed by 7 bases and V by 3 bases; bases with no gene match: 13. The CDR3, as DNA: TGCGCCAGCAGTCAGATTACAGGGGGGAGAGGACGTGGCTACACCTTC. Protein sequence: CASSQITGGRGRGYTF.

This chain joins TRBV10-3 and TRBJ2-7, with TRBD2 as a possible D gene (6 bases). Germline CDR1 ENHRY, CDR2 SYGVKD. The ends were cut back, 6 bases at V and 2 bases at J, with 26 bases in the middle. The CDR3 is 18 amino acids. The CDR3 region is CAIRNTGLQFSSAYEQYF. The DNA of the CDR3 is TGTGCCATCAGGAACACGGGACTCCAGTTTTCTTCAGCCTACGAGCAGTACTTC.

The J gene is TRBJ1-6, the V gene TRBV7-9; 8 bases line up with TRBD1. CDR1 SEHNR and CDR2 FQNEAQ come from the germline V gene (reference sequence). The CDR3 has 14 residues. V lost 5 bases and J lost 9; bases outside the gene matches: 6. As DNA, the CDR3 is TGTGCCAGCAGCCTAGGACAGGGTTTTTCACCCCTCCACTTT. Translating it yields CASSLGQGFSPLHF.

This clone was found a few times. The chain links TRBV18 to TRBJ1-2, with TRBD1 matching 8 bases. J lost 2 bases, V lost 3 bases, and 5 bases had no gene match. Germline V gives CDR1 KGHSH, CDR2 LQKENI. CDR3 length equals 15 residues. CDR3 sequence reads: CASSPIQGVNYGYTF. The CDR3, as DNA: TGTGCCAGCTCACCGATACAGGGGGTAAACTATGGCTACACCTTC.

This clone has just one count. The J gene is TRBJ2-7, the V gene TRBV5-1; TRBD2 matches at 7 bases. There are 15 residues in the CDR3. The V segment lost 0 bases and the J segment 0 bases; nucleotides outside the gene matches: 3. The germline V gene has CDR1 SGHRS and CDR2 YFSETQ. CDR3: CASSLGTRVSYEQYF. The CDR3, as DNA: TGCGCCAGCAGCTTGGGGACTAGGGTCTCCTACGAGCAGTACTTC. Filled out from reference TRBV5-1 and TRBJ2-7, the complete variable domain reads KAGVTQTPRYLIKTRGQQVTLSCSPISGHRSVSWYQQTPGQGLQFLFEYFSETQRNKGNFPGRFSGRQFSNSRSEMNVSTLELGDSALYLCASSLGTRVSYEQYFGPGTRLTVT.

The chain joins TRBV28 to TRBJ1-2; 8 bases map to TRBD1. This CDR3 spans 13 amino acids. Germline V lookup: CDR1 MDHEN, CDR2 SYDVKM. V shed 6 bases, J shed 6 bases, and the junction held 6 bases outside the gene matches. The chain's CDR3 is CASSQDRADGYTF. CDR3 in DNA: TGTGCCAGCAGCCAGGACAGGGCCGATGGCTACACCTTC.

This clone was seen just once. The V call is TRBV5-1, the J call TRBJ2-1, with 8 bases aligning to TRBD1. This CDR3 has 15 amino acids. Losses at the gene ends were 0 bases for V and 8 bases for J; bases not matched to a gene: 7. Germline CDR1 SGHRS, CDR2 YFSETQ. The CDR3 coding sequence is TGCGCCAGCAGCTTGGCGGGACAGGTAGTAGATGAGCAGTTCTTC. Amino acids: CASSLAGQVVDEQFF.

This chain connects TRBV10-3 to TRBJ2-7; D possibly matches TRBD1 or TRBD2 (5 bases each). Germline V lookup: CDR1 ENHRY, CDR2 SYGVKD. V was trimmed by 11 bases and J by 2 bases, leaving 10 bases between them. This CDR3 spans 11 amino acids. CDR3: CASGPPYEQYF. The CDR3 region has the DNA TGTGCCTCGGGGCCTCCCTACGAGCAGTACTTC.

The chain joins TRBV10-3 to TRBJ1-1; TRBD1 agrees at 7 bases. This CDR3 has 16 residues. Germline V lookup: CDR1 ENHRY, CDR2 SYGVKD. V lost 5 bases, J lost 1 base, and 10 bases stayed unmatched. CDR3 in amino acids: CAISPDRGGGNTEAFF. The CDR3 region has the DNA TGTGCCATCAGTCCCGACAGAGGGGGCGGGAACACTGAAGCTTTCTTT.